Below are 30 T cell receptor beta chains sequenced from a single sample in a study of memory CD4+ T cells and cytomegalovirus serostatus. TCRdb's table, derived via immunoSEQ multiplex PCR, lists solely in-frame clones and lacks some. In the table there are 60,000 or so clones, roughly 84% of which are singletons. The sort gate was single viable CD3+CD4+CD8-CD45RO+ cells for memory CD4+ T cells. What was sequenced was memory CD4+ T cells from blood. These TCRs come from an adult in good health and CMV-seronegative. Some clones in this sample may be carry-over from other donors' samples.

This rearrangement joins TRBV11-2 to TRBJ2-4, with D possibly TRBD2 on 6 matching bases. This CDR3 comprises 16 residues. CDR1 and CDR2 from the germline V gene are SGHAT and FQNNGV. The V gene lost 2 bases and the J gene lost 4 bases, with 15 bases spanning the gap. The CDR3 DNA sequence: TGTGCCAGCAGCTTAAAATCAGGACTAATTAAAAACATTCAGTACTTC. This translates into CASSLKSGLIKNIQYF.

This clone has just one count. The chain links TRBV6-1 to TRBJ2-7; 8 positions match TRBD1. This CDR3 region has 11 residues. Germline V CDR1 and CDR2: MNHNS, SASEGT. The junction had 3 bases not matched to a gene; V was cut back by 10 bases and J by 4 bases. CDR3 sequence: CAITGGYEQYF. The CDR3 DNA is TGTGCCATCACAGGGGGGTACGAGCAGTACTTC.

This chain uses TRBV11-2 with TRBJ1-5; D uncertain. V lost 3 bases to trimming and J lost 3 bases, with 9 bases between them. From germline, CDR1 is SGHAT and CDR2 FQNNGV. This CDR3 is 14 amino acids long. The CDR3 nucleotides are TGTGCCAGCAGCTTGGGCAGTTCCAATCAGCCCCAGCATTTT. Translation gives CASSLGSSNQPQHF.

This sequence joins TRBV28 and TRBJ2-7; the D gene is possibly TRBD1 (5 bases). Deletions cut 5 bases from V and 7 bases from J, with 9 bases between. Germline lookup yields CDR1 MDHEN and CDR2 SYDVKM. CDR3 length equals 11 residues. The CDR3 loop reads CASSLREEQYF. The CDR3 nucleotides read TGTGCCAGCAGTCTCAGGGAAGAGCAGTACTTC.

The chain employs TRBV4-3 and TRBJ1-2; D unclear. The CDR3 has 12 residues. The V gene's germline CDR1 is LGHNA and CDR2 YSLEER. V was clipped by 1 base and J by 8 bases, with 8 bases between them. CDR3 DNA: TGCGCCAGCAGCCAAGTGGGTAACGGCTACACCTTC. Translating gives CASSQVGNGYTF.

V and J are TRBV7-3 and TRBJ2-6; TRBD1 agrees at 9 bases. Germline CDR1 and CDR2: SGHTA and FQGTGA. CDR3 length: 17 amino acids. Trimming at V came to 5 bases and at J to 3 bases, leaving 8 bases not matched to a gene. This CDR3 is CASSQTGGLYGANVLTF. Here the CDR3 DNA reads TGTGCCAGCAGCCAAACAGGGGGCTTGTATGGGGCCAACGTCCTGACTTTC.

This chain connects TRBV5-6 to TRBJ1-1, with TRBD1 matching 8 bases. The CDR3 has 14 residues. Trimming cost V 3 bases and J 6 bases; bases outside gene matches: 7. CDR1 is SGHDT, CDR2 YYEEEE, per germline. CDR3 bases: TGTGCCAGCAGCTCCGGACAGGGTTACTCTGAAGCTTTCTTT. Protein: CASSSGQGYSEAFF.

V and J are TRBV7-3 and TRBJ2-1, with a possible D match to TRBD1 (6 bases). The V gene's germline CDR1 is SGHTA and CDR2 FQGTGA. This CDR3 region has 16 residues. The V gene lost 1 base and the J gene lost 6 bases, with 16 bases spanning the gap. The CDR3 DNA is TGTGCCAGCAGCTTAATAGGTGTCAGGGGAAGCAATGAGCAGTTCTTC. This codes for CASSLIGVRGSNEQFF.

The CDR3 spells CASSKAEPDTQYF. The CDR3 nucleotides read TGTGCCAGCAGCAAAGCAGAGCCAGATACGCAGTATTTT. This chain joins TRBV21-1 and TRBJ2-3; the D call in the table, TRBD2, was not verified against the DNA. TRBV21-1 is marked as a pseudogene. The CDR3 loop spans 13 amino acids.

The chain uses TRBV7-9 and TRBJ1-2; D remains unclear. The germline gives CDR1 SEHNR, CDR2 FQNEAQ (reference sequence). CDR3 size: 15 residues. Trimming stripped 0 bases from V and 2 bases from J, with 10 bases between. CDR3 sequence: CASSLAHGRNYGYTF. The CDR3 coding sequence is TGTGCCAGCAGCTTAGCGCATGGCCGAAACTATGGCTACACCTTC.

The chain links TRBV6-1 to TRBJ1-2; D uncertain. Germline lookup yields CDR1 MNHNS and CDR2 SASEGT. Trimming cost V 4 bases and J 8 bases, with 20 bases left between them. The CDR3 length is 15 residues. This chain's CDR3 is CASSVYRATGDGYTF. DNA for the CDR3: TGTGCCAGCAGTGTATACCGGGCGACGGGTGACGGCTACACCTTC.

V is TRBV6-5 and J is TRBJ2-1; TRBD2 matches 10 bases. The V gene end was trimmed by 2 bases and the J gene end by 4 bases; junction bases not matched to a gene: 5. CDR3 size: 16 residues. Germline CDR1 MNHEY, CDR2 SVGAGI. In DNA form, the CDR3 reads TGTGCCAGCAGTTACGACGGACTAGCGGAGTACAATGAGCAGTTCTTC. This sequence encodes CASSYDGLAEYNEQFF.

J is TRBJ2-2 and V is TRBV10-2; 7 positions match TRBD2. Germline V gene lookup returns CDR1 WSHSY and CDR2 SAAADI. CDR3 length equals 16 residues. V gave up 4 bases and J gave up 1 base; unmatched junction bases: 6. CDR3: CASSALSGGNTGELFF. In nucleotides, the CDR3 is TGCGCCAGCAGTGCCTTGTCGGGGGGGAACACCGGGGAGCTGTTTTTT.

This sequence joins TRBV7-8 and TRBJ1-3; 9 nucleotides line up with TRBD1. V dropped 6 bases and J dropped 0; count of bases not matched to a gene: 6. The CDR3 has 16 residues. Looked up from germline, CDR1 is SGHVS and CDR2 is FQNEAQ. The DNA of the CDR3 is TGTGCCAGCAGTATGGACAGGGGCGGCTCTGGAAACACCATATATTTT. It yields the protein CASSMDRGGSGNTIYF.

This clone was picked up one time. The chain couples TRBV6-1 to TRBJ1-3, with TRBD1 as a possible D gene (5 bases). V gave up 1 base and J gave up 2 bases, with 9 bases separating them. CDR1 MNHNS and CDR2 SASEGT come from the germline V gene. There are 15 residues in the CDR3. The CDR3 protein is CASSEDGGPGNTIYF. For the CDR3, the DNA is TGTGCCAGCAGTGAAGATGGGGGACCTGGAAACACCATATATTTT.

The rearrangement links TRBV28 to TRBJ2-1; 8 bases fit TRBD2. This CDR3 is 18 amino acids long. The V segment lost 1 base and the J segment 7 bases; nucleotides outside the gene matches: 15. Germline lookup yields CDR1 MDHEN and CDR2 SYDVKM. The CDR3 reads CASSLSGSAGVLWNEQFF. Written as DNA, the CDR3 is TGTGCCAGCAGTTTATCAGGCTCAGCGGGAGTTTTGTGGAATGAGCAGTTCTTC.

V usage is TRBV30 and J usage is TRBJ2-7; a weak D match, TRBD1 (6 bases). V shed 1 base and J shed 5 bases, with 12 bases lying between them. The CDR3 length is 13 residues. Germline V gene lookup returns CDR1 GTSNPN and CDR2 SVGIG (reference sequence). The CDR3 coding sequence is TGTGCCTGGAGTGGGGCAGGGGAGAACGAGCAGTACTTC. Its translation: CAWSGAGENEQYF.

This rearrangement joins TRBV6-5 to TRBJ1-5, with 7 positions matching TRBD1. V shed 6 bases and J 2 bases; nucleotides not matched to a gene: 7. This CDR3 has 15 amino acids. Germline CDR1 and CDR2: MNHEY and SVGAGI. The CDR3 reads CASRSTGSGNQPQHF. DNA for the CDR3: TGTGCCAGCAGATCGACAGGGTCTGGCAATCAGCCCCAGCATTTT.

The V gene is TRBV7-2, the J gene TRBJ2-1, with D perhaps TRBD2 (5 bases). This CDR3 has 15 residues. Trimming removed 6 bases at V and 0 bases at J, with 12 bases between. The germline V gene has CDR1 SGHTA and CDR2 FQGNSA. CDR3 sequence reads: CASSPFGSSYNEQFF. Here the CDR3 DNA reads TGTGCCAGCAGTCCGTTTGGGAGCTCCTACAATGAGCAGTTCTTC.

The chain is built from TRBV2 and TRBJ2-5; D might be TRBD1 (6 bases). The J call could be wrong; TRBJ2-7 is a better fit for the DNA end. The germline V gene has CDR1 SNHLY and CDR2 FYNNEI. The CDR3 sequence is 14 residues long. The CDR3 spells CASRAGTNAYEQYF. DNA for the CDR3: TGTGCCAGCAGGGCCGGGACAAACGCCTACGAGCAGTACTTC.

V usage is TRBV28 and J usage is TRBJ2-1, with D perhaps matching TRBD1 (6 bases). CDR1 and CDR2 (germline): MDHEN, SYDVKM. Trimming removed 5 bases from V and 9 bases from J, with 17 bases in between. This CDR3 region has 14 residues. The CDR3 region is CASSNGYRRGEQFF. CDR3 nucleotide sequence: TGTGCCAGCAGTAACGGGTACCGCAGGGGTGAGCAGTTCTTC. Based on the CDR3 plus reference TRBV28 and TRBJ2-1, the full variable domain is DVKVTQSSRYLVKRTGEKVFLECVQDMDHENMFWYRQDPGLGLRLIYFSYDVKMKEKGDIPEGYSVSREKKERFSLILESASTNQTSMYLCASSNGYRRGEQFFGPGTRLTVL.

This clone occurred a few times. V gene TRBV18 combines with J gene TRBJ2-5, with D unresolved. Germline CDR1 KGHSH, CDR2 LQKENI. Trimming removed 4 bases from V and 4 bases from J, with 10 bases in between. The CDR3 spans 13 residues. The CDR3 DNA reads TGTGCCAGCTCACGGTCCCCGCTAGAGACCCAGTACTTC. It is translated as CASSRSPLETQYF.

The rearrangement uses TRBV10-1 and TRBJ1-5, with D tentatively TRBD1 (5 bases). Germline-derived CDR1 and CDR2 are WNHNN and SYGVQD (reference sequence). The CDR3 runs to 11 residues. Between the trimmed V and J ends, which lost 11 bases and 5 bases, there was a span of 10 bases. Here the CDR3 reads CARRGDQPQHF. As DNA, the CDR3 is TGCGCCCGAAGGGGTGATCAGCCCCAGCATTTT.

The V call is TRBV6-1, the J call TRBJ1-2; 10 nucleotides line up with TRBD1. This CDR3 has 14 amino acids. The germline V gene encodes CDR1 MNHNS and CDR2 SASEGT. The junction had 3 bases not matched to a gene; V was cut back by 2 bases and J by 6 bases. The CDR3 DNA reads as TGTGCCAGCAGTGAAATGGGACAGGGGAATGGCTACACCTTC. This codes for CASSEMGQGNGYTF.

V and J are TRBV30 and TRBJ1-5; D gene ambiguous. The V gene lost 3 bases and the J gene lost 3 bases, with 12 bases spanning the gap. CDR1 is GTSNPN and CDR2 is SVGIG in the germline V gene (reference sequence). The CDR3 extends over 14 amino acids. The CDR3 here is CAWRDMADNQPQHF. CDR3 sequence (DNA): TGTGCCTGGAGAGATATGGCAGACAATCAGCCCCAGCATTTT.

The rearrangement joins TRBV6-5 to TRBJ2-2, with 9 bases lining up with TRBD2. Germline V CDR1 and CDR2: MNHEY, SVGAGI. With V trimmed by 7 bases and J by 2 bases, 5 bases remained unmatched. This CDR3 comprises 15 residues. DNA of the CDR3: TGTGCCAGCAAATTAGCGGGAGTTAACACCGGGGAGCTGTTTTTT. Translation: CASKLAGVNTGELFF.

Points on this clone: An end of the junction does not agree with germline; a read error may underlie this. V usage is TRBV18 and J usage is TRBJ1-1; no firm D call. The CDR3 runs to 12 residues. Germline CDR1 reads KGHSH; CDR2 reads LQKENI. The CDR3 region is CASSPLAGEAFF. CDR3 coding DNA: TGCGCCAGCTCACCGTTAGCGGGCGAAGCCTTCTTT. The full variable domain, rest sourced from reference TRBV18 and TRBJ1-1, is NAGVMQNPRHLVRRRGQEARLRCSPMKGHSHVYWYRQLPEEGLKFMVYLQKENIIDESGMPKERFSAEFPKEGPSILRIQQVVRGDSAAYFCASSPLAGEAFFGQGTRLTVV.

The chain links TRBV27 to TRBJ2-1; 8 nucleotides line up with TRBD2. Germline V CDR1 and CDR2: MNHEY, SMNVEV (reference sequence). The CDR3 totals 14 residues. The trim removed 5 bases at V and 2 bases at J, leaving 2 bases unmatched. The CDR3: CASSRGGTYNEQFF. CDR3 DNA sequence: TGTGCCAGCAGTCGGGGGGGCACCTACAATGAGCAGTTCTTC.

V is TRBV19 and J is TRBJ2-5; TRBD1 or TRBD2 may be the D gene (6 bases each). The CDR3 totals 14 residues. The germline V and J ends were trimmed by 5 bases and 6 bases, with 16 bases remaining between them. Germline CDR1 and CDR2: LNHDA and SQIVND (reference sequence). The chain's CDR3 is CASSPGAQRKTQYF. Here the CDR3 DNA reads TGTGCCAGTAGTCCGGGGGCCCAAAGGAAGACCCAGTACTTC.

This CDR3 is CASSPGSGVAFF. CDR3 coding DNA: TGTGCCAGCAGCCCCGGCTCAGGGGTCGCTTTCTTT. The rearrangement uses TRBV7-8 and TRBJ1-1; possibly TRBD1 for D (6 bases). Germline V CDR1 and CDR2: SGHVS, FQNEAQ. V was clipped by 5 bases and J by 11 bases, with 15 bases between them. The CDR3 is made up of 12 amino acids.